This TCR beta chain was captured in a study of blood T cell repertoires in COVID-19. In the authors' workflow: Researchers report that nucleated cell counts were estimated from reference gene primer amplification. This table comes from immunoSEQ multiplex PCR, and its TCRdb copy is limited to in-frame clones, with some not included. The DNA was the basis for D and trimming; V, J and clone size are from that table. The sample records about 200,000 clones, more than 80% being singletons. The CDR3 contains 16 residues. The germline gives CDR1 LNHDA, CDR2 SQIVND (reference sequence). V was shortened by 0 bases and J by 3 bases, with 9 bases between the two germline ends.

V is TRBV19 and J is TRBJ2-6, with a weak D call TRBD2 (6 bases). The clonotype comes from a man between 50 and 59 years old with acute or convalescent COVID-19. The sample taken for sequencing was peripheral blood. CDR3 sequence reads: CASSIDGGLGANVLTF. CDR3 nucleotides: TGTGCCAGTAGTATAGACGGGGGACTTGGGGCCAACGTCCTGACTTTC.